This T cell receptor (beta chain) came from a study of cytomegalovirus exposure and HLA in healthy donors. From germline, CDR1 is LNHDA and CDR2 SQIVND (reference sequence). This CDR3 comprises 13 residues. Trimming cost V 3 bases and J 4 bases, with 7 bases left between them. Findings and limits, study-wide: TCR beta sequences reportedly predicted most subjects' HLA-A and HLA-B alleles accurately. Analyzed later, most CMV-associated TCR beta chains appeared HLA-restricted. Fewer N-insertions than the 666-donor mean were reportedly shown by an Asian-associated ancestry cluster in a later analysis. There were a few CMV-associated chains whose specificity for CMV antigens was confirmed in vitro.

As regards this clone: Its cognate antigen is unknown.

The PCR used 60 Vbeta and 13 Jbeta primers. Clones were sequenced by immunoSEQ multiplex PCR, and TCRdb holds only the in-frame ones, with some missing. The sample shows about 160,000 clones, about 71% of them seen only once. The chain joins TRBV19 to TRBJ1-5, with no clear D. Specimen: PBMCs. This clonotype was sampled from a woman aged 30 to 39 in good health and CMV-seronegative. The CDR3 sequence is CASSMWRNQPQHF. In DNA, the CDR3 is TGTGCCAGTAGTATGTGGAGGAATCAGCCCCAGCATTTT. The whole variable domain, filled in from reference TRBV19 and TRBJ1-5, reads DGGITQSPKYLFRKEGQNVTLSCEQNLNHDAMYWYRQDPGQGLRLIYYSQIVNDFQKGDIAEGYSVSREKKESFPLTVTSAQKNPTAFYLCASSMWRNQPQHFGDGTRLSIL.